Listed below are T cell receptor beta chains from one sample, sequenced in a study of CXCR3-negative and CXCR3-positive naive CD8 T cells. TCRdb reprocessed the 5' RACE reads and keeps a single row for each CDR3 protein, giving no DNA. Reported are around 50,000 distinct CDR3 sequences; the ten largest clones contain around 2.5%. The sample was naive CXCR3- CD8+ T cells from blood. The receptors derive from a human donor in good health. Some clones in this sample may be carry-over from other donors' samples. Both conserved end residues are part of each CDR3. Some rows have no size entry. The others give once, few or many, or a class for an expanded clone.

clone size	J gene	V gene	CDR3 protein
NA	TRBJ2-7	TRBV11-3	CASSPEREGWSGSYF
NA	TRBJ1-4	TRBV28	CASLDRDEKLFF
NA	TRBJ2-7	TRBV4-2	CASSQDRGGITGYEQYF
NA	TRBJ2-2	TRBV13	CASRGLAAYPGELFF
NA	TRBJ1-1	TRBV10-2	CASSESTGNTEAFF
NA	TRBJ2-5	TRBV28	CASSLASKETQYF
NA	TRBJ2-3	TRBV20-1	CSARDPPLAGVADTQYF
NA	TRBJ1-3	TRBV7-9	CASGTDRAGNTIYF
NA	TRBJ2-3	TRBV20-1	CSAPGTGTNQGDTQYF
NA	TRBJ2-2	TRBV28	CASSLTGTTGELFF
NA	TRBJ2-7	TRBV3-1	CASSLRQLSYEQYF
NA	TRBJ2-3	TRBV12-3/TRBV12-4	CASSPQLLAGAQYF
NA	TRBJ2-1	TRBV7-2	CASSLGFRGLAGGKGYNEQFF
NA	TRBJ2-3	TRBV29-1	CSVQARGGRWEDTQYF
NA	TRBJ2-7	TRBV9	CASSGGTLSYEQYF
NA	TRBJ2-7	TRBV7-6	CASSFAESSYEQYF
NA	TRBJ1-6	TRBV28	CASTVVGFGSPLHF
NA	TRBJ1-5	TRBV2	CASRLRGAANQPQHF
NA	TRBJ2-7	TRBV7-2	CASSLRDRVTPGEQYF
NA	TRBJ2-1	TRBV4-3	CASSLSRGGADEQFF
NA	TRBJ2-7	TRBV5-4	CASSFSRLAGVEQYF
NA	TRBJ2-2	TRBV27	CASSRGTGELFF
NA	TRBJ2-7	TRBV27	CASSSTGLGQYF
NA	TRBJ2-7	TRBV10-3	CAISLGLAFTYEQYF
NA	TRBJ2-3	TRBV29-1	CSGGLADLTDTQYF
NA	TRBJ2-1	TRBV20-1	CSASGGPANNEQFF
NA	TRBJ1-2	TRBV4-1	CASSQDGEQGQYGYTF
NA	TRBJ2-7	TRBV25-1	CASSELPSYEQYF
NA	TRBJ1-2	TRBV7-9	CASSLAAGQGYTF
NA	TRBJ2-7	TRBV12-3/TRBV12-4	CASSLRAYGQYF
NA	TRBJ2-2	TRBV5-1	CASSPMNTGELFF
NA	TRBJ2-7	TRBV20-1	CSALQGYEQYF
NA	TRBJ2-5	TRBV4-2	CASSKRPIAEGETQYF
NA	TRBJ2-1	TRBV28	CASSSMSRGDNEQFF
NA	TRBJ2-7	TRBV18	CASSPDTTYEQYF
NA	TRBJ2-1	TRBV12-3/TRBV12-4	CASSPGLADNEQFF
NA	TRBJ2-7	TRBV6-5	CASSYTPRSYEQYF
NA	TRBJ2-3	TRBV6-5	CASSQRTGGSDTQYF
medium-sized	TRBJ2-1	TRBV4-3	CASSQAMWSTYNEQFF
NA	TRBJ1-5	TRBV29-1	CSVVGEDSNQPQHF
NA	TRBJ1-2	TRBV12-5	CASGPQGPLSGYTF
NA	TRBJ1-4	TRBV23-1	CASSHPQPITTRVNEKLFF
NA	TRBJ2-3	TRBV29-1	CSVDGFGVAGTDTQYF
NA	TRBJ2-2	TRBV7-2	CASSLASSLSGELFF
NA	TRBJ2-7	TRBV27	CASWSAGAGEQYF
NA	TRBJ2-7	TRBV6-1	CASLGGSSYEQYF